This T cell receptor (beta chain) was observed in a study of cytomegalovirus exposure and HLA in healthy donors. Study-wide results and caveats: There were three CMV-associated chains whose specificity for CMV antigens was confirmed in vitro. Several of the most significant clusters appeared linked to common viral pathogens, based on a later analysis.

The PCR had 60 Vbeta and 13 Jbeta primers. The protocol was immunoSEQ multiplex PCR, while the TCRdb copy is restricted to in-frame clones and leaves out a portion. There are 250,000 or so clones in the sample; 85% to 95% occur only once, and 1.7% lies in the top ten. CDR3 size: 15 residues. Germline V gene lookup returns CDR1 MGHRA and CDR2 YSYEKL. To note about this clone: The antigen is undetermined.

The TCR was taken from a girl aged 2 to 10 in good health and CMV-seronegative. Sequencing was performed on PBMCs. This chain links TRBV4-1 with TRBJ2-5; 7 bases agree with TRBD1. TRBJ2-7 matches the DNA end more closely, so the J call is doubtful. CDR3 nucleotides: TGCGCCAGCAGCCAAGTAGACAGGGATGCCTACGAGCAGTACTTC. Its protein is CASSQVDRDAYEQYF.